These 11 T cell receptor beta chains were sequenced from one sample in a study of control samples from healthy donors and cancer patients (dated by TCRdb to the early 2020s). Library preparation was by the immunoSEQ multiplex PCR assay. Drawn from immuneACCESS, this table holds only the in-frame rearrangements with V and J called that TCRdb kept. Clones are partly lost; checked studies trace under half to an unresolved V gene and leave the rest unexplained. The sample table holds 65,000 to 95,000 clones, of which approximately 91% were seen once. The ten largest clones take up about 7.1% of the sample. Sequenced material: blood. The origin of the receptors is a man aged 45-65 years in good health.

J is TRBJ2-1 and V is TRBV5-1; the D call may be TRBD1 or TRBD2 (5 bases each). The CDR3 runs to 16 residues. Looked up from germline, CDR1 is SGHRS and CDR2 is YFSETQ. V was pared by 4 bases and J by 2 bases, with 16 bases between. CDR3 in amino acids: CASSQTGTNTYNEQFF. CDR3 nucleotide sequence: TGCGCCAGCAGCCAAACGGGGACCAACACCTACAATGAGCAGTTCTTC.

The V and J genes are TRBV9 and TRBJ2-5; D unresolved. The CDR3 sequence is 15 residues long. V lost 0 bases to trimming and J lost 5 bases, with 14 bases between them. Germline-derived CDR1 and CDR2 are SGDLS and YYNGEE. CDR3 DNA sequence: TGTGCCAGCAGCGTAGGCGTGGGGTTGGGCGAGACCCAGTACTTC. Amino acid sequence: CASSVGVGLGETQYF.

A few counts support this clone. CDR3 DNA sequence: TGTGCCAGCTCACCCACGGGGTACTCCTACAATGAGCAGTTCTTC. This gives the protein CASSPTGYSYNEQFF. The chain carries TRBV18 and TRBJ2-1; weak D call: TRBD2 (5 bases). The CDR3 loop spans 15 amino acids. V shed 3 bases and J shed 0 bases, with 9 bases lying between them. Germline CDR1 KGHSH, CDR2 LQKENI.

The CDR3 reads CASSYSRQGISPLHF. CDR3 DNA sequence: TGTGCCAGCAGTTACTCCCGACAGGGAATTTCACCCCTCCACTTT. This chain uses TRBV6-5 with TRBJ1-6; 7 bases match TRBD1. Germline V lookup: CDR1 MNHEY, CDR2 SVGAGI. This CDR3 region has 15 residues. V lost 0 bases, J lost 9 bases, and 5 bases stayed unmatched.

The chain carries TRBV25-1 and TRBJ2-2; 7 nucleotides agree with TRBD1. From germline, CDR1 is MGHDK and CDR2 SYGVNS. The CDR3 runs 16 residues. The J segment lost 4 bases and the V segment lost 1 base, leaving 6 bases of the junction unmatched. The CDR3 sequence: CASSESDRARTGELFF. The DNA of the CDR3 is TGTGCCAGCAGTGAATCCGACAGGGCCCGCACCGGGGAGCTGTTTTTT.

This clone has only one observation. The V call is TRBV4-2, the J call TRBJ2-1; D is ambiguous. This CDR3 contains 16 residues. Germline V CDR1 and CDR2: LGHNA, YNFKEQ. The ends were cut back, 0 bases at V and 0 bases at J, with 9 bases in the middle. CDR3 region: CASSQDPNGSYNEQFF. Here the CDR3 DNA reads TGTGCCAGCAGCCAAGATCCGAACGGCTCCTACAATGAGCAGTTCTTC.

This chain links TRBV5-1 with TRBJ1-1; D gene uncertain. The CDR3 is made up of 15 amino acids. From germline, CDR1 is SGHRS and CDR2 YFSETQ. V was shortened by 7 bases and J by 5 bases, with 21 bases between the two germline ends. The CDR3 loop is CASGLPGGRITEAFF. The CDR3 nucleotides are TGCGCCAGCGGACTGCCGGGTGGCCGCATTACTGAAGCTTTCTTT.

The chain links TRBV7-9 to TRBJ2-3, with TRBD1 as a possible D gene (5 bases). The germline gives CDR1 SEHNR, CDR2 FQNEAQ (reference sequence). Deletions cut 6 bases from V and 2 bases from J, with 18 bases between. This CDR3 spans 16 amino acids. CDR3 coding DNA: TGTGCCAGCAGACCGTTATCCAGGGCCATCACAGATACGCAGTATTTT. Translation: CASRPLSRAITDTQYF.

The rearrangement joins TRBV14 to TRBJ1-1; no firm D call. Germline V CDR1 and CDR2: SGHDN, FVKESK. Deletions cut 0 bases from V and 1 base from J, with 6 bases between. The CDR3 has 14 residues. CDR3 bases: TGTGCCAGCAGCCAAGACGGTCCGAACACTGAAGCTTTCTTT. This translates into CASSQDGPNTEAFF.

The chain has TRBV18 and TRBJ1-2, with 9 bases aligning to TRBD1. The V and J ends lost 6 bases and 4 bases, in that order; junction bases with no gene match: 9. The CDR3 covers 15 residues. Germline values: CDR1 KGHSH, CDR2 LQKENI. CDR3 sequence (DNA): TGTGCCAGCTCGGCTGGGACAGGGAGTGGCTATGGCTACACCTTC. It yields the protein CASSAGTGSGYGYTF.

The chain recombines TRBV5-1 with TRBJ2-3; D gene ambiguous. Germline V gene data show CDR1 as SGHRS and CDR2 as YFSETQ. This CDR3 region has 12 residues. V gave up 2 bases and J gave up 4 bases, with 5 bases separating them. CDR3 DNA sequence: TGCGCCAGCAGCTTCTTCCCAGATACGCAGTATTTT. It translates to CASSFFPDTQYF.